This T cell receptor beta chain was sequenced during a study of shared clonotypes between healthy human individuals. Study-wide findings and caveats: Donor clonotype sharing was expected to depend on sequencing depth.

Only Caucasian adults living in Nashville, Tennessee made up the donor group. The CDR3 runs 13 residues. Germline assignment: CDR1 SGHTA and CDR2 FQGNSA. Trimming took 6 bases from V and 2 from J, leaving 11 bases between them. This clone turned up a few times. Antigen: not known. This CDR3 is also generated by other DNA sequences in the sample. Libraries were prepared by immunoSEQ multiplex PCR; TCRdb keeps only in-frame clonotypes and omits some of them. The sample has roughly 100,000 clones; roughly 70% are singletons. The chain employs TRBV7-2 and TRBJ2-7; D call uncertain. Sequences were obtained from memory CD8+ T cells sorted from blood. Subset: CD45RO+ cells pooled with CCR7-negative TemRA cells. The clonotype was recovered from a woman under 40 in good health. The CDR3 region is CASSPSGPYEQYF. The CDR3 DNA reads TGTGCCAGCAGTCCTTCCGGGCCCTACGAGCAGTACTTC. Filled out from reference TRBV7-2 and TRBJ2-7, the complete variable domain reads GAGVSQSPSNKVTEKGKDVELRCDPISGHTALYWYRQSLGQGLEFLIYFQGNSAPDKSGLPSDRFSAERTGGSVSTLTIQRTQQEDSAVYLCASSPSGPYEQYFGPGTRLTVT.